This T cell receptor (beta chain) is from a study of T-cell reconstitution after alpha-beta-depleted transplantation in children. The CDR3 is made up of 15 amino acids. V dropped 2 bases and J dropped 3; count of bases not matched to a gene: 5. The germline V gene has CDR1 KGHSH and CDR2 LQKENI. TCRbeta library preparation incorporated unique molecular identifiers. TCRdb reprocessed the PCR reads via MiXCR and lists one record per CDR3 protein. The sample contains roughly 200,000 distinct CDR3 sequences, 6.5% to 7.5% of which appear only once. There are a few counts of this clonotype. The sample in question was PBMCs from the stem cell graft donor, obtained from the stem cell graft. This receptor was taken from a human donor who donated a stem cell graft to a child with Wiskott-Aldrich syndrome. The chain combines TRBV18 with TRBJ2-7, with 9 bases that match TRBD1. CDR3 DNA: TGTGCCAGCTCACCAGCGGGACAGGGCTTCTACGAGCAGTACTTC. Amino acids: CASSPAGQGFYEQYF.